This T cell receptor beta chain was captured by sequencing in a study of blood T cell repertoires in COVID-19. Study-wide context: Researchers got acute and convalescent COVID-19 samples from the United States, Italy and Spain.

One Seattle source followed patients from active infection through their disease course. Per the authors' pipeline: Scientists estimated how many nucleated cells there were by amplifying reference gene primers. TCRdb keeps only in-frame clones here, not all; method: immunoSEQ multiplex PCR. The DNA was the basis for D and trimming; V, J and clone size are from that table. Found here are 200,000 or so clones, 92% of them singletons; the top ten hold 0.65% to 0.85%. CDR1 is SGHDN and CDR2 is FVKESK in the germline V gene. V lost 0 bases, J lost 4 bases, and 15 bases lay in between. This CDR3 has 16 amino acids.

The V gene is TRBV14, the J gene TRBJ1-1, with D perhaps matching TRBD1 (6 bases). Sequencing was done on a sample of peripheral blood. This clonotype originated in a man aged 55 to 70 with COVID-19, enrolled during active disease. The CDR3 loop reads CASSQDLSLGGTEAFF. The CDR3 DNA reads as TGTGCCAGCAGCCAAGATCTTAGCTTAGGGGGCACTGAAGCTTTCTTT.